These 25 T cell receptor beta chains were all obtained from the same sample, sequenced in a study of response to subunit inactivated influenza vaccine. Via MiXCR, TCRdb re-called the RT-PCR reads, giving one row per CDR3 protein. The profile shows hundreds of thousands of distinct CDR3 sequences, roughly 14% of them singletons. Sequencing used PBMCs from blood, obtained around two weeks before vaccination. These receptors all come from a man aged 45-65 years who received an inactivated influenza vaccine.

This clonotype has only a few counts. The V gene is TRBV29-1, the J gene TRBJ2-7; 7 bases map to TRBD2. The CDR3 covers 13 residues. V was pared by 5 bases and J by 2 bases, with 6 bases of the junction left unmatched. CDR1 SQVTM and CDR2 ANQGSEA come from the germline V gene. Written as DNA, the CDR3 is TGCAGCGTTCGCAGCGGGGCCACCTACGAGCAGTACTTC. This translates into CSVRSGATYEQYF.

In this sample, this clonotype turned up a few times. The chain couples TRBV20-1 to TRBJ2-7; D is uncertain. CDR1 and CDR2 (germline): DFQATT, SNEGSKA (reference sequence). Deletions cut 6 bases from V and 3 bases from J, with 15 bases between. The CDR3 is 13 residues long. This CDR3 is CSAPSHLGYEQYF. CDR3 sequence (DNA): TGCAGTGCCCCCTCCCACCTTGGCTACGAGCAGTACTTC.

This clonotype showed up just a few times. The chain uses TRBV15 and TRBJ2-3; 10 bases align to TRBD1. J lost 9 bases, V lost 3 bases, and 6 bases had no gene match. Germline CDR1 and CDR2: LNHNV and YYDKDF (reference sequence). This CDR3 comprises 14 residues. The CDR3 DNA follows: TGTGCCACCAGCAGCCGACAGGGGGCGGACACGCAGTATTTT. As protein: CATSSRQGADTQYF. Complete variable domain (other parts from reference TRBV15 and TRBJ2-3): DAMVIQNPRYQVTQFGKPVTLSCSQTLNHNVMYWYQQKSSQAPKLLFHYYDKDFNNEADTPDNFQSRRPNTSFCFLDIRSPGLGDTAMYLCATSSRQGADTQYFGPGTRLTVL.

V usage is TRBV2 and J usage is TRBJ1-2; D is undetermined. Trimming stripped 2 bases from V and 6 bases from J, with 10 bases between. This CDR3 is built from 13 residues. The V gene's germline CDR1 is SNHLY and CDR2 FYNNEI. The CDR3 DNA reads TGTGCCAGCAGTGAAAGGAGGATCGATGGCTACACCTTC. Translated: CASSERRIDGYTF.

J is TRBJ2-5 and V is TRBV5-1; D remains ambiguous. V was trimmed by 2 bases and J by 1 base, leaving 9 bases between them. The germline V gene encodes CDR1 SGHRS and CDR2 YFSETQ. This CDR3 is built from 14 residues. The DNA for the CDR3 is TGCGCCAGCAGCTTCGGGCGGAGCCAAGAGACCCAGTACTTC. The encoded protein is CASSFGRSQETQYF. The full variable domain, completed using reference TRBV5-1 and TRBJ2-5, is KAGVTQTPRYLIKTRGQQVTLSCSPISGHRSVSWYQQTPGQGLQFLFEYFSETQRNKGNFPGRFSGRQFSNSRSEMNVSTLELGDSALYLCASSFGRSQETQYFGPGTRLLVL.

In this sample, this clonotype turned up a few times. In DNA form, the CDR3 reads TGCAGTGCTCTCCTCGGCGGCACTAGCGTCGGGGAGCTGTTTTTT. Translation gives CSALLGGTSVGELFF. This rearrangement joins TRBV20-1 to TRBJ2-2; TRBD2 agrees at 7 bases. V was clipped by 5 bases and J by 7 bases; unmatched bases: 13. The length of the CDR3 is 15 residues. The germline V gene encodes CDR1 DFQATT and CDR2 SNEGSKA (reference sequence).

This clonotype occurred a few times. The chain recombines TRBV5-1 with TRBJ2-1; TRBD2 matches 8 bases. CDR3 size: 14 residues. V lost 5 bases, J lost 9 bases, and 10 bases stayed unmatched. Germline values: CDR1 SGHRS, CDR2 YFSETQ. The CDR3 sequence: CASRERSGGGEQFF. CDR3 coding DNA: TGCGCCAGCAGGGAGAGGAGCGGGGGCGGTGAGCAGTTCTTC.

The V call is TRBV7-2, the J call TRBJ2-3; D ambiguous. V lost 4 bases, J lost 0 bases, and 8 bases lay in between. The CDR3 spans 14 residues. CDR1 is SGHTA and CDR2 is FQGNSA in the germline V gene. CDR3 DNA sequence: TGTGCCAGCAGCTCCGAAACTAGCACAGATACGCAGTATTTT. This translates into CASSSETSTDTQYF.

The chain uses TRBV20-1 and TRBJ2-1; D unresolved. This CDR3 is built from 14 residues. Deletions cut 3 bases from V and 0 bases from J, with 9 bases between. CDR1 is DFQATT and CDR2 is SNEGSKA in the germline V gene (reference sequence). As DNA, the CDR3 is TGCAGTGCTAGCGACCTAAGCTCCTACAATGAGCAGTTCTTC. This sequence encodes CSASDLSSYNEQFF.

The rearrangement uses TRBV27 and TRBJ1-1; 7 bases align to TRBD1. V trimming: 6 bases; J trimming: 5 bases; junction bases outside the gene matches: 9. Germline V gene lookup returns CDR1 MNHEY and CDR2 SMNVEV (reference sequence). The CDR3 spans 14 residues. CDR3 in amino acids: CASRPGGVGTEAFF. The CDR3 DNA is TGTGCCAGCAGGCCAGGGGGGGTCGGGACTGAAGCTTTCTTT.

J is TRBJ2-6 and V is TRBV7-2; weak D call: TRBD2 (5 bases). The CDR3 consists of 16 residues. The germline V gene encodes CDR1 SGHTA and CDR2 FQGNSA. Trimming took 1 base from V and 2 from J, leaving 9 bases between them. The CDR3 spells CASSLDPRAGANVLTF. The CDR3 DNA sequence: TGTGCCAGCAGCTTAGACCCGCGGGCTGGGGCCAACGTCCTGACTTTC. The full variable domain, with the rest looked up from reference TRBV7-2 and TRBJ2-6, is GAGVSQSPSNKVTEKGKDVELRCDPISGHTALYWYRQSLGQGLEFLIYFQGNSAPDKSGLPSDRFSAERTGGSVSTLTIQRTQQEDSAVYLCASSLDPRAGANVLTFGAGSRLTVL.

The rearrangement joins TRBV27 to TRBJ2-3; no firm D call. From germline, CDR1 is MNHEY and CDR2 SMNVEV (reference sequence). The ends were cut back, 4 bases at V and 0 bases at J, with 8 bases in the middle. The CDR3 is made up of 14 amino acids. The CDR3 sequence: CASSSWASTDTQYF. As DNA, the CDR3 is TGTGCCAGCAGTTCGTGGGCTAGCACAGATACGCAGTATTTT.

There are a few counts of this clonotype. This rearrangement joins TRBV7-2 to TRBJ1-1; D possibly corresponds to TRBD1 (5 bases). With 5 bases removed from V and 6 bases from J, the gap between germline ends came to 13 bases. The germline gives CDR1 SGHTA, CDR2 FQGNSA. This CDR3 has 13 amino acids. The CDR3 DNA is TGTGCCAGCAGCATTGGAGGGACTTCTGAAGCTTTCTTT. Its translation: CASSIGGTSEAFF. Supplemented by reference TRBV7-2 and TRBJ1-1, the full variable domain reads GAGVSQSPSNKVTEKGKDVELRCDPISGHTALYWYRQSLGQGLEFLIYFQGNSAPDKSGLPSDRFSAERTGGSVSTLTIQRTQQEDSAVYLCASSIGGTSEAFFGQGTRLTVV.

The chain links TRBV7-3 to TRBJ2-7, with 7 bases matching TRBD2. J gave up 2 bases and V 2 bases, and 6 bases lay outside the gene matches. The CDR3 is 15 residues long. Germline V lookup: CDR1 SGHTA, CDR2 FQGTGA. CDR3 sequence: CASSLGPSGAYEQYF. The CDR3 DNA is TGTGCCAGCAGCTTAGGTCCTAGCGGAGCCTACGAGCAGTACTTC.

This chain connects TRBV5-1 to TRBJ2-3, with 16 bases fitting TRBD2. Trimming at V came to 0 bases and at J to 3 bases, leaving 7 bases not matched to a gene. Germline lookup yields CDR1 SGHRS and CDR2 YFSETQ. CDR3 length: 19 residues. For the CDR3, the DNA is TGCGCCAGCAGCTTGGCCGGGACTAGCGGGAGGGCAGGAACAGATACGCAGTATTTT. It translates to CASSLAGTSGRAGTDTQYF.

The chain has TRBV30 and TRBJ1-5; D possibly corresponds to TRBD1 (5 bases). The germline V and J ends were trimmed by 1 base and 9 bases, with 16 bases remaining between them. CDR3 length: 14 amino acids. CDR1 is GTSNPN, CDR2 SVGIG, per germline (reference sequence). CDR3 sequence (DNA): TGTGCCTGGAGTGGCGACAGCTATATGTCGCCCCAGCATTTT. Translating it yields CAWSGDSYMSPQHF.

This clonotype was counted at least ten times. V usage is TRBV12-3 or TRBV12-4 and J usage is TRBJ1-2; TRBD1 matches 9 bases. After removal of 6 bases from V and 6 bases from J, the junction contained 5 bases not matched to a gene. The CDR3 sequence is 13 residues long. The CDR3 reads CASSPGQGHGYTF. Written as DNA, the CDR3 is TGTGCCAGCAGCCCTGGACAGGGGCATGGCTACACCTTC.

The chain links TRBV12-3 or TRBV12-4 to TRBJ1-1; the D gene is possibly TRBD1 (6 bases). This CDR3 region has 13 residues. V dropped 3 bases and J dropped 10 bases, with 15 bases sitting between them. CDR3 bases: TGTGCCAGCAGTTTGGTGGAGACAGGTGGAGCTTTCTTT. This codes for CASSLVETGGAFF.

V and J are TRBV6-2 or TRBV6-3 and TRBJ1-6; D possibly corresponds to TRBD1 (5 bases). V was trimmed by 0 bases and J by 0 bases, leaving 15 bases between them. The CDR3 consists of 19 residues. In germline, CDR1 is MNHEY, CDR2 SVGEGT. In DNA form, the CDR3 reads TGTGCCAGCAGTTACTCGACACAGGCCGGAGGCTCCTATAATTCACCCCTCCACTTT. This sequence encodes CASSYSTQAGGSYNSPLHF.

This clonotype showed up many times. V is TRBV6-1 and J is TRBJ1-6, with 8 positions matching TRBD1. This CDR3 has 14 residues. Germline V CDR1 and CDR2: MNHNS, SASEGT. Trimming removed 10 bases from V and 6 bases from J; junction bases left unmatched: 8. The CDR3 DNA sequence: TGTGCCACTAACGGACAGGGATTTAATTCACCCCTCCACTTT. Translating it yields CATNGQGFNSPLHF.

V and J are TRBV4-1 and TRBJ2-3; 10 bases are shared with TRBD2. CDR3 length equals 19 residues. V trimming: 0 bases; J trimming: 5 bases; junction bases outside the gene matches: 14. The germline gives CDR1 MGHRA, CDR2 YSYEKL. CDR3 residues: CASSQDLRGLAGVKDTQYF. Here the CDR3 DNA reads TGCGCCAGCAGCCAAGATCTTAGGGGGCTAGCGGGGGTGAAAGATACGCAGTATTTT.

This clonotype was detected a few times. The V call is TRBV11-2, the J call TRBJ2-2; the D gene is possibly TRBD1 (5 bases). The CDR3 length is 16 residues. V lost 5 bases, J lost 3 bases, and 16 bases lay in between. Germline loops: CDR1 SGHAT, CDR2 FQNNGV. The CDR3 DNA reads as TGTGCCAGCAGCCCCGTAGATGGGGCTTACACCGGGGAGCTGTTTTTT. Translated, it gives CASSPVDGAYTGELFF.

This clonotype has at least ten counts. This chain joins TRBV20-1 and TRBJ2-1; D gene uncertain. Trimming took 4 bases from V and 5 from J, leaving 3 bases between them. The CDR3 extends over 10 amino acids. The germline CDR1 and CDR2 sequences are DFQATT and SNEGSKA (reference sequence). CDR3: CSANDNEQFF. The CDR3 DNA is TGCAGTGCTAACGACAATGAGCAGTTCTTC.

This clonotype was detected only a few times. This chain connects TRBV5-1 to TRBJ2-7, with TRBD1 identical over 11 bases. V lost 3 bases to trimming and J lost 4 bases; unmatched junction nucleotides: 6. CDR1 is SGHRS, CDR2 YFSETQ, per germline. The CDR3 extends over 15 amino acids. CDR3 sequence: CASSSPRDRGYEQYF. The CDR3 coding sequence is TGCGCCAGCAGCTCCCCCCGGGACAGGGGGTACGAGCAGTACTTC. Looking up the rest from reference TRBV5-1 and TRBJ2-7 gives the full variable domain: KAGVTQTPRYLIKTRGQQVTLSCSPISGHRSVSWYQQTPGQGLQFLFEYFSETQRNKGNFPGRFSGRQFSNSRSEMNVSTLELGDSALYLCASSSPRDRGYEQYFGPGTRLTVT.

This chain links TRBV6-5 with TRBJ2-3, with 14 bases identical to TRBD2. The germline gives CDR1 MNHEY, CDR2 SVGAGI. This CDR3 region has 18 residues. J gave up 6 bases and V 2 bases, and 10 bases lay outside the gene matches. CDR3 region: CASSYGARLAGGLDTQYF. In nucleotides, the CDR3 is TGTGCCAGCAGTTACGGCGCCAGACTAGCGGGGGGGCTGGATACGCAGTATTTT.